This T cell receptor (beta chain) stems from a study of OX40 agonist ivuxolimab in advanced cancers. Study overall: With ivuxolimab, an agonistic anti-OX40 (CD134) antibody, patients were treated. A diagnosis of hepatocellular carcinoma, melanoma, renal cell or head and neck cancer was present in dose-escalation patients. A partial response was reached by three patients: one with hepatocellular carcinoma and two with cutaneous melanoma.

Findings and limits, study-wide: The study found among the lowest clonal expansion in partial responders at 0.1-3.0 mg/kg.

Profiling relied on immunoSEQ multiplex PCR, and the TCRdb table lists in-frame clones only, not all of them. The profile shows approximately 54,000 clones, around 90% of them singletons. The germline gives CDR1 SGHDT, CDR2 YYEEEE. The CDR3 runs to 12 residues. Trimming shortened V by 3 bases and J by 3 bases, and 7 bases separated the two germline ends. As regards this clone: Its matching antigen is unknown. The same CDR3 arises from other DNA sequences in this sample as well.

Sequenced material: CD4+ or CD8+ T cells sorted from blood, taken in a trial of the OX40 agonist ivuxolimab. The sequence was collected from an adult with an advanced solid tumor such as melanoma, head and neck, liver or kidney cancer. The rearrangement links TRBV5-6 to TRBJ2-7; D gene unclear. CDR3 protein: CASSSTDYEQYF. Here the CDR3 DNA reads TGTGCCAGCAGCTCCACTGACTACGAGCAGTACTTC.